The clone carrying this T cell receptor (beta chain) was seen once. Antigen: not known. Combining a sample-barcoded 5' primer with a J-beta primer mix, a second PCR ran for roughly 7 to 11 cycles. TCRdb fed the 5' RACE reads into MiXCR, producing one record per CDR3 protein. The table lists about 970,000 distinct CDR3 sequences, just over 50% of them singletons. The data were taken from a study of blood T cells in healthy people across ages. Study-wide points: Both naive CD4+ cell counts and diversity were greater in long-lived donors than in aged donors. The study lacked donor CMV status, which possibly confounded expanded clonotype changes.

The CDR3 runs 16 residues. From germline, CDR1 is SGHAT and CDR2 FQNNGV. V was shortened by 4 bases and J by 5 bases, with 20 bases between the two germline ends. Individuals who donated were healthy Caucasians from Russia aged roughly 6 to 90. Sequenced material: blood. This chain joins TRBV11-2 and TRBJ1-1, with a tentative D call TRBD1 (6 bases). The receptor was isolated from a woman aged 55-69 years in good health. CDR3 sequence: CASSSYVQGRGTEAFF. The DNA of the CDR3 is TGTGCCAGCAGCTCCTACGTACAGGGACGAGGGACTGAAGCTTTCTTT.